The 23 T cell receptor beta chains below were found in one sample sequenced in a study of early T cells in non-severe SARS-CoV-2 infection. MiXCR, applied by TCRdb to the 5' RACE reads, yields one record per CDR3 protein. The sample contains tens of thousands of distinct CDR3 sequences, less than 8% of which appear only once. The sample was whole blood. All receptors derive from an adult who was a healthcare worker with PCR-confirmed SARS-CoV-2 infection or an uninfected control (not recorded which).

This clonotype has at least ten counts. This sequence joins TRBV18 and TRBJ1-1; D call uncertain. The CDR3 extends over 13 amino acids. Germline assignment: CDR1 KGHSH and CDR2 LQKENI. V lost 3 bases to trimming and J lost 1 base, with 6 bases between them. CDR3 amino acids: CASSPNGNTEAFF. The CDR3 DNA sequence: TGTGCCAGCTCACCTAACGGGAACACTGAAGCTTTCTTT.

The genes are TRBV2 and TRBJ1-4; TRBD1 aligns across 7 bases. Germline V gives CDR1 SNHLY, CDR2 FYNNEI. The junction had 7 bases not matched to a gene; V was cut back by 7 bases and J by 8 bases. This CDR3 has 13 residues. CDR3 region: CASKRQGREKLFF. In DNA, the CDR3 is TGTGCCAGCAAGAGACAGGGTCGCGAAAAACTGTTTTTT.

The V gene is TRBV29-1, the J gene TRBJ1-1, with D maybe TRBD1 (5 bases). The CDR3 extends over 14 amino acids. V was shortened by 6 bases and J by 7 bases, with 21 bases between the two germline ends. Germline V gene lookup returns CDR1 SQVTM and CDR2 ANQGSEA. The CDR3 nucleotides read TGCAGCGTAGCGACAGAACCACGATCAATTGAAGCTTTCTTT. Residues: CSVATEPRSIEAFF.

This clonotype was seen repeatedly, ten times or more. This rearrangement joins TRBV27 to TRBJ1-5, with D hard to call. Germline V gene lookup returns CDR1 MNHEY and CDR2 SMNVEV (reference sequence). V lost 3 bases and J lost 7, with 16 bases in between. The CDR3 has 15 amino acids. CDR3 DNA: TGTGCCAGCAGTTTGGGCGCGGGCATGGGCCAGCCCCAGCATTTT. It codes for CASSLGAGMGQPQHF.

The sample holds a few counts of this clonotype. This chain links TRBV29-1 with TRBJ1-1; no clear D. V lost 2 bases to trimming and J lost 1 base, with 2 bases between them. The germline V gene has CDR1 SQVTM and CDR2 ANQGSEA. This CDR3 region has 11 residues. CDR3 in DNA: TGCAGCGTTGAACAGAACACTGAAGCTTTCTTT. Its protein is CSVEQNTEAFF.

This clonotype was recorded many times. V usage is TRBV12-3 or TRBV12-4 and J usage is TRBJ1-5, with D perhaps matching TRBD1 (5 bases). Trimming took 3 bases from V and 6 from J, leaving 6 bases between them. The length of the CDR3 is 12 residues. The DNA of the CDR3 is TGTGCCAGCAGTTTCGACAGTCAGCCCCAGCATTTT. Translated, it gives CASSFDSQPQHF.

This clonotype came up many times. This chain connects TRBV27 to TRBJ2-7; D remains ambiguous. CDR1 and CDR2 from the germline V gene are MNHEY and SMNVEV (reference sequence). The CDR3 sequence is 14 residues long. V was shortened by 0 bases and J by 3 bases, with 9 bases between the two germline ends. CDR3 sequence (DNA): TGTGCCAGCAGTTTATCGGGCACAAACTACGAGCAGTACTTC. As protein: CASSLSGTNYEQYF.

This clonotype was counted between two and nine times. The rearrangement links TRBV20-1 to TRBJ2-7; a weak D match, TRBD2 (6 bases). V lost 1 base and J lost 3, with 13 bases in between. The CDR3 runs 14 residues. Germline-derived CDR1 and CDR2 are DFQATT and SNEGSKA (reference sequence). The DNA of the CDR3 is TGCAGTGCTAGAGTGACGGGGGACGACTACGAGCAGTACTTC. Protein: CSARVTGDDYEQYF.

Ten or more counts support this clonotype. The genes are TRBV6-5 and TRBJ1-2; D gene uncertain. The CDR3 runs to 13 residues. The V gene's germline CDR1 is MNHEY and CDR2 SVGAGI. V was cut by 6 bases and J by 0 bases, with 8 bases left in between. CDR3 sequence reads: CASSPSPNYGYTF. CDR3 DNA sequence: TGTGCCAGCAGCCCCAGCCCTAACTATGGCTACACCTTC.

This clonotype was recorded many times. The CDR3 DNA sequence: TGTGCCAGCAGCTCGGGCGGGGAGCTGTTTTTT. Encoded protein: CASSSGGELFF. This chain uses TRBV5-6 with TRBJ2-2; D is undetermined. Trimming removed 3 bases from V and 7 bases from J, with 4 bases in between. The V gene's germline CDR1 is SGHDT and CDR2 YYEEEE. This CDR3 is 11 amino acids long. The full variable domain, rest sourced from reference TRBV5-6 and TRBJ2-2, is DAGVTQSPTHLIKTRGQQVTLRCSPKSGHDTVSWYQQALGQGPQFIFQYYEEEERQRGNFPDRFSGHQFPNYSSELNVNALLLGDSALYLCASSSGGELFFGEGSRLTVL.

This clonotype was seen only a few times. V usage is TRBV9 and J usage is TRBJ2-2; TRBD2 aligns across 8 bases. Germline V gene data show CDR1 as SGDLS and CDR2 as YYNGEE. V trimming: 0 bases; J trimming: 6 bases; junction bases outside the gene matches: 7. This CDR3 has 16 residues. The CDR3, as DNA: TGTGCCAGCAGCGTAGCCCCCACTAGCGGCGCCGGGGAGCTGTTTTTT. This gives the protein CASSVAPTSGAGELFF.

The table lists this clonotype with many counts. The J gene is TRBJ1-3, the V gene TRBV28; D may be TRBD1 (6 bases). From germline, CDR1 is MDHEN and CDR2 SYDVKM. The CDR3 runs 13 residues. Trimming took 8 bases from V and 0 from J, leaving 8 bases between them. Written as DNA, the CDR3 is TGTGCCAGCGGGGACACCTCTGGAAACACCATATATTTT. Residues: CASGDTSGNTIYF.

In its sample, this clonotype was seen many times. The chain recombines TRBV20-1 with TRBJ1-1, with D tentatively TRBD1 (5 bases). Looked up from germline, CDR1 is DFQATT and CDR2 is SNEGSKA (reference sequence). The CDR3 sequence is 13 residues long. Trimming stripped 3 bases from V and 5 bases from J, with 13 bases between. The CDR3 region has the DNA TGCAGTGCTAGTCCGGGGGTGGAAACTGAAGCTTTCTTT. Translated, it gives CSASPGVETEAFF.

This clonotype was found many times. The CDR3, as DNA: TGCGCCAGCAGGCAGGCAGGGGGCACAGATACGCAGTATTTT. This codes for CASRQAGGTDTQYF. The gene calls are TRBV5-1 and TRBJ2-3; possibly TRBD1 for D (6 bases). Germline CDR1 and CDR2: SGHRS and YFSETQ. CDR3 length: 14 residues. V was trimmed by 5 bases and J by 1 base, leaving 11 bases between them.

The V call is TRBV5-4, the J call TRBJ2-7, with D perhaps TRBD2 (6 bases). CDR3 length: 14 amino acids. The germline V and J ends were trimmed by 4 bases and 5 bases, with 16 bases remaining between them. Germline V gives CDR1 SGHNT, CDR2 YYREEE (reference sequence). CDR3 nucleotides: TGTGCCAGCAGCGCCATCGGGAGAATCGACGAGCAGTACTTC. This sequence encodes CASSAIGRIDEQYF.

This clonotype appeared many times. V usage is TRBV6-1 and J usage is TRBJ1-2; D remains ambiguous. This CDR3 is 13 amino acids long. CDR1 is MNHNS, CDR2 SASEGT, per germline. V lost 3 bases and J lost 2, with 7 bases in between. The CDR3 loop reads CASSDKLNYGYTF. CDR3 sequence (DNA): TGTGCCAGCAGTGATAAATTAAACTATGGCTACACCTTC.

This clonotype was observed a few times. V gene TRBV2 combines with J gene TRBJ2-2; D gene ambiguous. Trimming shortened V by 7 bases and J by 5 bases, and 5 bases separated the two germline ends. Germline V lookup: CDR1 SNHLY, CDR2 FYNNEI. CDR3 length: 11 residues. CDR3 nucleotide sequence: TGTGCCAGCAAGATAACCGGGGAGCTGTTTTTT. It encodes CASKITGELFF.

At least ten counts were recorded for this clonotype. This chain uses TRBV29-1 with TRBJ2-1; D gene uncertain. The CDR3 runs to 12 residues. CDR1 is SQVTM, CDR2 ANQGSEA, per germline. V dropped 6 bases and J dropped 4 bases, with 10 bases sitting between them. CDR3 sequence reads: CSVPDGYNEQFF. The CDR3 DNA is TGCAGCGTCCCCGACGGTTACAATGAGCAGTTCTTC.

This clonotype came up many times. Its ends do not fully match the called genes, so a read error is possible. This chain's CDR3 is CASNVRLNTEAFF. Here the CDR3 DNA reads TGTGCCAGCAACGTCAGGTTGAATACTGAAGCTTTCTTT. This sequence joins TRBV6-6 and TRBJ1-1; D unresolved. The CDR3 runs 13 residues. Germline values: CDR1 MNHNY, CDR2 SVGAGI (reference sequence).

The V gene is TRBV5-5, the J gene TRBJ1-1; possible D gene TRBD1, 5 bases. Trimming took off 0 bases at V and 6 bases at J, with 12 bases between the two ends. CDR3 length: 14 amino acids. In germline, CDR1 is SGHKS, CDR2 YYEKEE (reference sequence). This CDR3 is CASSLDDSPPEAFF. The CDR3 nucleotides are TGTGCCAGCAGCTTGGATGACAGTCCCCCTGAAGCTTTCTTT.

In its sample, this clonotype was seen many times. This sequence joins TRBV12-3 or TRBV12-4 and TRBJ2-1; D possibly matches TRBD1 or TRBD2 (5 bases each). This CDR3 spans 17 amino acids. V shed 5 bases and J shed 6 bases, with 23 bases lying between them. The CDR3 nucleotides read TGTGCCAGCAGTACCAATAACGGGGCAGGAAAAACCAATGAGCAGTTCTTC. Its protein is CASSTNNGAGKTNEQFF.

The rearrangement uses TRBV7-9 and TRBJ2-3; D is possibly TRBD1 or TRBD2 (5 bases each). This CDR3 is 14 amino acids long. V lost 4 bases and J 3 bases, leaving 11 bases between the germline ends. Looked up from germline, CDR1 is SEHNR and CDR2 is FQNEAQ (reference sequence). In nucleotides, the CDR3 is TGTGCCAGCAGCTACCGGGACCCAACAGATACGCAGTATTTT. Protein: CASSYRDPTDTQYF.

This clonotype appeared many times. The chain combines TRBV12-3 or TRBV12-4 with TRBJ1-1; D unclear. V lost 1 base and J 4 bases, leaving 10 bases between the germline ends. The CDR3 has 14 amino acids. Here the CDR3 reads CASSLVGPPTEAFF. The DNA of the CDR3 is TGTGCCAGCAGTTTAGTGGGTCCTCCCACTGAAGCTTTCTTT.